This T cell receptor beta chain was observed in a study of regulatory T cells in long-lasting Graves disease. CDR3 regions were amplified by Arm-PCR using iRepertoire HTBI primers to build TCR beta libraries. One entry per CDR3 protein results from TCRdb running MiXCR on the multiplex PCR reads. The repertoire consists of roughly 420,000 distinct CDR3 sequences, with less than 20% occurring once and the leading ten covering around a fifth. The CDR3 length is 16 residues. CDR1 is LNHNV, CDR2 YYDKDF, per germline (reference sequence). Trimming removed 0 bases from V and 1 base from J, with 11 bases in between. As for time point: newly diagnosed GD, antithyroid drugs for less than 3 months. TCR sequences were obtained from RNA taken from PBMCs. General observations from the study: Segments TRBV28, TRBJ1-2 and TRBJ2-5 showed preferential usage in persistent disease. Persistent patients shared some 2,900 public clonotypes among themselves. Newly diagnosed patients shared fewer, at roughly 1,000.

About this clonotype itself: Its target is not known.

This rearrangement joins TRBV15 to TRBJ2-3; no clear D. This clonotype was sampled from a female donor with Graves disease. The sample was peripheral blood mononuclear cells (PBMCs), taken at new diagnosis, from a patient treated with antithyroid drugs. The CDR3 protein is CATSRDLQVRTDTQYF. CDR3 nucleotides: TGTGCCACCAGCAGAGATTTGCAGGTACGCACAGATACGCAGTATTTT.